This T cell receptor beta chain stems from a study of T cells in Graves' hyperthyroidism and ophthalmopathy (dated by TCRdb to about 2019). Context from the whole study: Peripheral blood was sampled at the time of initial diagnosis, prior to any treatment. An independent validation cohort of fewer than 20 hyperthyroidism patients and 17 patients who later progressed to ophthalmopathy tested prospective prediction of ophthalmopathy. In addition, the study compared T-cell repertoires in thyroid tissue and in blood from six Graves' hyperthyroidism patients. The paper describes TCR Vbeta CDR3 sequencing of 135 peripheral blood samples, made up of 43 ophthalmopathy patients, 70 to 75 hyperthyroidism patients and 17 progressor patients. After sampling, hyperthyroidism patients received methimazole starting at 30 mg daily, and ophthalmopathy patients received high-dose intravenous methylprednisolone. The roughly 100 discovery patients were randomly split 7:3 into training and test sets. TCR V-J signatures able to tell the groups apart were searched for in a discovery cohort of about a hundred patients, of whom 43 had Graves' ophthalmopathy and 57 had stable Graves' hyperthyroidism.

Study-wide conclusions, independent of this receptor: Most expanded thyroid clonotypes (frequency above 0.001) were also detected in blood, suggesting blood repertoires may reflect thyroid immune responses. In validation, the model predicted progression to ophthalmopathy a median of around six months before onset, with about 67% sensitivity and about 72% specificity. No statistical method was used to fix the sample size in advance, and group allocation was not hidden from the investigators. A model built on a 13 V-J signature distinguished ophthalmopathy from stable hyperthyroidism, reaching roughly 88% sensitivity and 81% to 83% specificity in cross-validation and 80%/75% in testing.

The TCR beta CDR3 regions were amplified from RNA transcripts. The first round of RT-PCR for the TCR CDR3 was performed with the HTBI primer set and the Qiagen OneStep RT-PCR kit. The libraries were constructed in a second round of multiplex PCR and then size-selected and purified. Libraries were sequenced paired-end with 100 bp reads on an Illumina HiSeq2000. The original methods were these. SOAPnuke was used to process the raw data, throwing out any read that contained adapters or uncalled bases, had a mean Phred below 15, or lacked an exact constant-primer or identifier match. High-quality paired reads were merged with COPE v1.2.5, and unique nucleotide sequences were defined as clonotypes. Clonotypes were aligned to IMGT TRBV, TRBD and TRBJ reference segments using MiTCR v1.1. The analysis included only V-J combinations with a frequency above 0.0001, which together covered approximately 99% of the repertoires. The TCS score was defined as the ratio of F50 (clonal expansion) to E x V (chaos), calculated using BLOSUM62-based TCRdist between CDR3 peptides within each V-J. Welch's t-statistics and random forest reduced around 520 V-J features to some 14, which were used in a naive Bayes classifier (R e1071). TCRdb applied fastp at Q25 and MiXCR to the public reads, then kept only in-frame beta chains. All rows with the same CDR3 protein become a single entry with the most common DNA and genes. TCRdb, rather than the study authors, made the V and J calls. Here the sample has 250,000 to 300,000 distinct CDR3 sequences; around 19% occur a single time. The leading ten clones occupy 35% to 45% of the sample.

In the ophthalmopathy patients, disease was moderately to severely active, with a Clinical Activity Score of 3 or more, a NOSPECS grade of 4 or more, and a duration of less than 3 months. Exclusion was applied to patients with uncontrolled infections, other autoimmune diseases, pregnancy or lactation. Diagnoses were based on clinical symptoms, serum thyroxine and TRAb, thyroid ultrasound and orbital computed tomography. Ficoll-Paque density gradient centrifugation was used to isolate PBMCs from 8.5 to 10 ml of fresh peripheral blood. Total RNA was extracted using Trizol reagent, and RNA quality was assessed on an Agilent 2100 Bioanalyzer. Spanning cysteine to phenylalanine, the CDR3 consists of 13 amino acids. Only the CDR3 portion is preserved as DNA: 39 bases, with reading frame beginning at the first base. V was cut back by 7 bases and J by 1 base, leaving a gap of 10 bases between them. Per the germline V gene (reference sequence), LNHDA is the CDR1 and SQIVND is the CDR2.

Note on this clonotype: What antigen it recognizes has not been identified. No much larger clonotype is one base removed from it; base qualities were not supplied.

Input material: blood. The chain employs TRBV19 and TRBJ1-1, with no confidently assigned D gene. The sequence derives from a man aged 50-60 years with Graves' ophthalmopathy. The DNA is TGTGCCAGTAACAGCCGGTCGAACACTGAAGCTTTCTTT. This translates into CASNSRSNTEAFF. The CDR3, completed at both ends by the reference TRBV19 and TRBJ1-1 genes, gives the full variable domain DGGITQSPKYLFRKEGQNVTLSCEQNLNHDAMYWYRQDPGQGLRLIYYSQIVNDFQKGDIAEGYSVSREKKESFPLTVTSAQKNPTAFYLCASNSRSNTEAFFGQGTRLTVV.